This T cell receptor (beta chain) was recovered during a study of response to subunit inactivated influenza vaccine. The CDR3 is 14 residues long. V was shortened by 6 bases and J by 3 bases, with 15 bases between the two germline ends. The germline CDR1 and CDR2 sequences are MDHEN and SYDVKM. In TCRdb, the RT-PCR reads were re-called with MiXCR into one record per CDR3 protein. This table holds some 800,000 distinct CDR3 sequences, 21% found once. A remark on this clonotype: Its antigen is as yet unknown.

Overall study results and limits: The authors offered the suggestion that each seasonal influenza vaccination recruits few new T cells.

The source material was PBMCs from blood, sampled approximately 5 days after vaccination. The rearrangement links TRBV28 to TRBJ2-7; D call uncertain. This receptor was taken from a man aged 50 or older who received an inactivated influenza vaccine. The chain's CDR3 is CASRSTSGVYEQYF. The CDR3 nucleotides are TGTGCCAGCAGGTCTACCTCGGGTGTCTACGAGCAGTACTTC.